This record concerns one T cell receptor beta chain sequence. This clonotype was counted ten times or more. Which antigen it targets is not known. No base quality information exists; no much larger clone differs at one position. Amplification of TCR beta CDR3 regions was carried out from RNA transcripts. For the first round of RT-PCR on the TCR CDR3, the HTBI primer set was used together with the Qiagen OneStep RT-PCR kit. A second multiplex PCR round built the libraries, followed by size selection and purification. Sequencing of the libraries was done on an Illumina HiSeq2000 using paired-end 100 bp reads. On the study's bioinformatics: SOAPnuke was used to process the raw data, throwing out any read that contained adapters or uncalled bases, had a mean Phred below 15, or lacked an exact constant-primer or identifier match. COPE v1.2.5 was used to merge the high-quality paired reads, and each unique nucleotide sequence was defined as a clonotype. MiTCR v1.1 was used to align clonotypes to the IMGT TRBV, TRBD and TRBJ reference segments. Only V-J combinations with frequency above 0.0001, covering 99.2% of repertoires, were analysed. The TCS score was defined as F50 (clonal expansion) divided by E x V (chaos), with BLOSUM62-based TCRdist calculated between CDR3 peptides within each V-J. Welch's t-statistics and random forest reduced 450 to 600 V-J features to 13, which were used in a naive Bayes classifier (R e1071). In TCRdb, the public reads were trimmed at Q25 with fastp and aligned with MiXCR, with productive beta chains retained. Identical CDR3 protein sequences are pooled into one entry, listed with their most common genes and DNA. TCRdb's processing, not the authors' own work, is the source of the V and J calls. Present in this sample are almost 600,000 distinct CDR3 sequences, around 13% of which were seen just once. The ten largest clones take up roughly 5.7% of the sample.

This entry is derived from a study of T cells in Graves' hyperthyroidism and ophthalmopathy (dated by TCRdb to the late 2010s). Context from the whole study: Peripheral blood samples were taken at the time of initial diagnosis, prior to any treatment. A discovery cohort of around 98 patients, approximately 45 with Graves' ophthalmopathy and over 55 with stable Graves' hyperthyroidism, was used to find distinguishing TCR V-J signatures. After sampling, hyperthyroidism patients received methimazole starting at 30 mg daily, and ophthalmopathy patients received high-dose intravenous methylprednisolone. The 95 to 100 discovery patients were randomly divided into training and test sets at a 7:3 ratio. Prospective prediction of ophthalmopathy was tested in an independent validation cohort consisting of under 20 hyperthyroidism patients and about 17 patients who later progressed to ophthalmopathy. The paper describes TCR Vbeta CDR3 sequencing of some 130 peripheral blood samples, made up of about 41 ophthalmopathy patients, approximately 73 hyperthyroidism patients and 17 progressor patients. The study also compared thyroid tissue and blood T-cell repertoires from a handful of Graves' hyperthyroidism patients. Broad study findings and their caveats: In validation, progression to ophthalmopathy was predicted by the model with around 70% sensitivity and 72% to 85% specificity, a median of roughly six months before onset. Most expanded thyroid clonotypes (frequency above 0.001) were also found in blood, which suggests that blood repertoires may mirror thyroid immune responses. A 13 V-J signature model separated ophthalmopathy from stable hyperthyroidism, with nearly 90% sensitivity and 81.08% specificity in cross-validation and 80%/75% in testing. No statistical method was used to fix the sample size in advance, and group allocation was not hidden from the investigators.

V loses 2 bases of germline sequence and J loses 2 bases, and the interval between the two ends is 6 bases. The germline V gene encodes CDR1 SGHVS and CDR2 FQNEAQ. The CDR3 holds 13 amino acids from the cysteine to the phenylalanine. Just the 39-base CDR3 DNA is kept, in frame starting at base 1. The hyperthyroidism patients were between 18 and 65 years old and newly diagnosed, with a disease duration of less than 2 months. Exclusion was applied to patients with uncontrolled infections, other autoimmune diseases, pregnancy or lactation. Diagnoses were based on clinical symptoms, serum thyroxine and TRAb, thyroid ultrasound and orbital computed tomography. For progressor patients, blood was drawn at the first diagnosis of hyperthyroidism, before any ophthalmopathy symptoms had appeared. PBMCs were isolated from about 10 ml of fresh peripheral blood by Ficoll-Paque density gradient centrifugation. Progressor patients were first diagnosed with Graves' hyperthyroidism and then developed ophthalmopathy during follow-up. Total RNA was extracted with Trizol reagent, and quality was checked on an Agilent 2100 Bioanalyzer.

This receptor chain uses TRBV7-8 and TRBJ1-2; the D gene lacks a confident call. The clonotype comes from a woman aged 25 to 45 with Graves' hyperthyroidism that later progressed to Graves' ophthalmopathy. Sequences were obtained from blood. CDR3 region: CASSLKENYGYTF. The bases read TGTGCCAGCAGCTTAAAAGAGAACTATGGCTACACCTTC.